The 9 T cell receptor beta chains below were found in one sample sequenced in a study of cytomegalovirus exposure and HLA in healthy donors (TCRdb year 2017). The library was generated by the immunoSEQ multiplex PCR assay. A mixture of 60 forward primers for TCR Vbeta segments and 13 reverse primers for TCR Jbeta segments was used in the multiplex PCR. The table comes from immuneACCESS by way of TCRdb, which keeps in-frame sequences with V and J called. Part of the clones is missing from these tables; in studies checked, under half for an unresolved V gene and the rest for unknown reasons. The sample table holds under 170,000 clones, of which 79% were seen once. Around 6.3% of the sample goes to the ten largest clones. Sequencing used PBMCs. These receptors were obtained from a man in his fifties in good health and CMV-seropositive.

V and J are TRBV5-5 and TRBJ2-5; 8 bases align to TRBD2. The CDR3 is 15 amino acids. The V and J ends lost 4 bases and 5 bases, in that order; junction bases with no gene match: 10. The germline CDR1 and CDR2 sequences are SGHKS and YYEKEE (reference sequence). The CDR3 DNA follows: TGTGCCAGCAGCGAAAAGCGGGGGCGTCGGGAGACCCAGTACTTC. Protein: CASSEKRGRRETQYF.

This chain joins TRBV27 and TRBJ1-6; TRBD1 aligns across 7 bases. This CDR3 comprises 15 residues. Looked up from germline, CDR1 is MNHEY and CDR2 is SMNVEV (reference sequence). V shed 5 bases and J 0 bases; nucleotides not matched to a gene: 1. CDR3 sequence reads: CASSHRGSYNSPLHF. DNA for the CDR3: TGTGCCAGCAGTCACAGGGGCTCCTATAATTCACCCCTCCACTTT.

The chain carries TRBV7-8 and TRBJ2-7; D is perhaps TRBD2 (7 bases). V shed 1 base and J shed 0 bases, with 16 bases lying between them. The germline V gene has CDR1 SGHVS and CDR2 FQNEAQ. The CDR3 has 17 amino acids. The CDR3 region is CASSLVLQGGVSYEQYF. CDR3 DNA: TGTGCCAGCAGCTTAGTCCTACAGGGAGGGGTCTCCTACGAGCAGTACTTC.

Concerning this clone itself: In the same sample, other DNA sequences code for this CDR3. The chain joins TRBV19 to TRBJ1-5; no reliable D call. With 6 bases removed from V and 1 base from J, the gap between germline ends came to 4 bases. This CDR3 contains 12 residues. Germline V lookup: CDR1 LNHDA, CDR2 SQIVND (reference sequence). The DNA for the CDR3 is TGTGCCAGTAGGGGCAGCAATCAGCCCCAGCATTTT. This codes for CASRGSNQPQHF.

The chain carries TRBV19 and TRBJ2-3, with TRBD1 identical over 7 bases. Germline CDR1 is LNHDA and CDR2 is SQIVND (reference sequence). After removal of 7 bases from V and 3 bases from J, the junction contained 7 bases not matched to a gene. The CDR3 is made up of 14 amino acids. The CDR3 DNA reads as TGTGCCAGTAACCTCGGGACAGAAACAGATACGCAGTATTTT. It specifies CASNLGTETDTQYF.

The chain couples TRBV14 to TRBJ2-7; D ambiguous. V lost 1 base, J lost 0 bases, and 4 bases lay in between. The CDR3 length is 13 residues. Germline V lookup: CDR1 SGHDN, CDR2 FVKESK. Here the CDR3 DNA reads TGTGCCAGCAGCCAAGGAGGCTCCTACGAGCAGTACTTC. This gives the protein CASSQGGSYEQYF.

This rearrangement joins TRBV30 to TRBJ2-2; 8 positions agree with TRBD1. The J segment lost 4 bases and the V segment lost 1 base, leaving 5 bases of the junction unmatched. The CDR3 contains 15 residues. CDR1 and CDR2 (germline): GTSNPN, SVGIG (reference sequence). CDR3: CAWSGQGAPTGELFF. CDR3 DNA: TGTGCCTGGAGTGGTCAGGGGGCCCCCACCGGGGAGCTGTTTTTT. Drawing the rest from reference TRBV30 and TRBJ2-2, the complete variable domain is SQTIHQWPATLVQPVGSPLSLECTVEGTSNPNLYWYRQAAGRGLQLLFYSVGIGQISSEVPQNLSASRPQDRQFILSSKKLLLSDSGFYLCAWSGQGAPTGELFFGEGSRLTVL.

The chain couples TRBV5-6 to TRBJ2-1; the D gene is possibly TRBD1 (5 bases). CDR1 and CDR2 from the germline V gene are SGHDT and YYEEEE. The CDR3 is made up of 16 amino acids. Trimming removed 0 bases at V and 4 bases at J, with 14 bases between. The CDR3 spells CASSLARAGFYNEQFF. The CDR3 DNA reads TGTGCCAGCAGCTTGGCTCGGGCAGGGTTTTACAATGAGCAGTTCTTC.

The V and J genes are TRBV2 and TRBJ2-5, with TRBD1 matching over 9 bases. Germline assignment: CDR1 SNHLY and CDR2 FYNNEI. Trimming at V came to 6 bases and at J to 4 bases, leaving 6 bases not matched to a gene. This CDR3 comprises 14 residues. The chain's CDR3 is CASRTTGGVETQYF. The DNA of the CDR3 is TGTGCCAGCAGAACTACAGGGGGCGTAGAGACCCAGTACTTC.